This is a list of T cell receptor beta chains from one sample in a study of blood T cell repertoires in COVID-19. Profiled with immunoSEQ multiplex PCR; TCRdb holds only in-frame clones, not every one. This table holds some 430,000 clones, about 92% found once. Sequencing was carried out using PBMCs or T cells enriched from blood (not recorded which). Receptors were obtained from a young man who had recovered from COVID-19. The CDR3 runs from the conserved cysteine through the conserved F or W. The D gene is left open where the match is weak. Clone size, where shown, is once, few, many, or a class for clones that have expanded.

V,size,D,J,CDR3,DNA
TRBV5-1,-,TRBD2,TRBJ2-3,CASKSSGGFSDTQYF,TGCGCCAGCAAGTCTAGCGGGGGGTTTTCAGATACGCAGTATTTT
TRBV15,-,-,TRBJ2-5,CATGPRIQGAETQYF,TGTGCCACCGGACCTCGGATACAGGGTGCAGAGACCCAGTACTTC
TRBV6-5,-,-,TRBJ2-4,CASSSSSDIQYF,TGTGCCAGCAGTTCGTCTTCGGACATTCAGTACTTC
TRBV19,-,TRBD2,TRBJ2-1,CASRQRTSGRNEQFF,TGTGCCAGTAGACAAAGGACTAGCGGGAGGAATGAGCAGTTCTTC
TRBV28,-,-,TRBJ2-3,CASSVIPRTQYF,TGTGCCAGCAGCGTGATACCCAGAACGCAGTATTTT
TRBV9,-,TRBD2,TRBJ2-7,CASSVDSGSFYEQYF,TGTGCCAGCAGCGTAGACAGCGGGAGTTTCTACGAGCAGTACTTC
TRBV4-1,once,-,TRBJ1-3,CASSSPTGTPGNTIYF,TGCGCCAGCAGCTCTCCAACAGGGACGCCTGGAAACACCATATATTTT
TRBV29-1,-,TRBD2,TRBJ2-7,CSVVGLASEQYF,TGCAGCGTTGTCGGACTAGCAAGCGAGCAGTACTTC
TRBV5-1,-,-,TRBJ1-1,CASTSITGLGTEAFF,TGCGCCAGCACCTCTATAACAGGGTTAGGTACTGAAGCTTTCTTT
TRBV29-1,-,TRBD1,TRBJ1-1,CSVVKTGGHTNTEAFF,TGCAGCGTTGTAAAGACAGGGGGCCACACGAACACTGAAGCTTTCTTT
TRBV3-1/TRBV3-2,once,-,TRBJ1-4,CASSQVWRQSTNEKLFF,TGTGCCAGCAGCCAAGTCTGGAGGCAGAGCACTAATGAAAAACTGTTTTTT
TRBV28,-,-,TRBJ2-7,CASSLVRGPYEQYF,TGTGCCAGCAGTTTGGTCAGGGGCCCCTACGAGCAGTACTTC
TRBV27,-,TRBD1,TRBJ2-6,CASSLLGTAISGANVLTF,TGTGCCAGCAGTTTATTGGGGACAGCTATCTCTGGGGCCAACGTCCTGACTTTC
TRBV5-1,-,TRBD2,TRBJ2-1,CASSLLPGGNEQFF,TGCGCCAGCAGCTTGCTCCCGGGGGGCAATGAGCAGTTCTTC
TRBV4-1,-,TRBD1,TRBJ1-4,CASSQAFGQGARIEKLFF,TGCGCCAGCAGCCAAGCCTTTGGACAGGGGGCTCGGATTGAAAAACTGTTTTTT
TRBV7-6,-,TRBD2,TRBJ2-2,CASSLGASGQNTGELFF,TGTGCCAGCAGCTTAGGGGCTAGCGGGCAGAACACCGGGGAGCTGTTTTTT
TRBV4-1,once,TRBD1,TRBJ1-2,CASSMTGTANYGYTF,TGCGCCAGCAGTATGACTGGGACAGCTAACTATGGCTACACCTTC
TRBV3-1/TRBV3-2,-,-,TRBJ1-1,CASSLRGNTEAFF,TGTGCCAGTTCGCTTAGGGGGAACACTGAAGCTTTCTTT
TRBV7-7,-,-,TRBJ2-2,CASSPHTKDYPTGELFF,TGTGCCAGCAGCCCACACACGAAGGACTACCCCACCGGGGAGCTGTTTTTT
TRBV2,-,-,TRBJ1-1,CASSGGDSLGENTEAFF,TGTGCCAGCAGTGGCGGCGACAGTTTAGGGGAGAACACTGAAGCTTTCTTT
TRBV7-2,-,TRBD1,TRBJ2-5,CASSLAGQDKETQYF,TGTGCCAGCAGCTTAGCGGGACAGGATAAAGAGACCCAGTACTTC
TRBV5-1,-,-,TRBJ1-1,CASSLDERRAEAFF,TGCGCCAGCAGCTTGGATGAGAGGAGGGCTGAAGCTTTCTTT
TRBV5-1,-,-,TRBJ2-3,CASSLGPARDTQYF,TGCGCCAGCAGCTTGGGCCCCGCGAGAGATACGCAGTATTTT
TRBV28,once,-,TRBJ2-3,CASSSSPLRGTQYF,TGTGCCAGCAGTTCCTCCCCCCTACGGGGTACGCAGTATTTT
TRBV6-5,-,-,TRBJ1-2,CASSYSTGGSYGYTF,TGTGCCAGCAGTTACTCGACGGGGGGCTCCTATGGCTACACCTTC
TRBV19,-,-,TRBJ1-1,CASSQTEWSTEAFF,TGTGCCAGTAGTCAAACGGAATGGAGCACTGAAGCTTTCTTT
TRBV11-3,-,TRBD2,TRBJ2-1,CASSLREDYNEQFF,TGTGCCAGCAGCTTGCGGGAGGACTACAATGAGCAGTTCTTC
TRBV28,-,TRBD1,TRBJ1-5,CASSLEGGGNQPQHF,TGTGCCAGCAGTTTAGAAGGGGGCGGCAATCAGCCCCAGCATTTT
TRBV5-6,-,-,TRBJ1-6,CASSSGGSVSPLHF,TGTGCCAGCAGCTCCGGGGGGTCGGTTTCACCCCTCCACTTT
TRBV10-3,-,-,TRBJ2-2,CAISTGDVAGELFF,TGTGCCATCTCTACGGGGGACGTCGCCGGGGAGCTGTTTTTT
TRBV5-4,-,-,TRBJ1-2,CASSSENNYGYTF,TGTGCCAGCAGCAGTGAGAATAACTATGGCTACACCTTC
TRBV6-4,once,-,TRBJ1-1,CASSDSSRPGATEAFF,TGTGCCAGCAGTGACTCGTCTCGCCCAGGGGCCACTGAAGCTTTCTTT
TRBV7-9,-,-,TRBJ2-1,CASSLQGGSYNEQFF,TGTGCCAGCAGCTTACAGGGTGGGTCCTACAATGAGCAGTTCTTC
TRBV5-1,once,-,TRBJ1-6,CASSSDGGPFNSPLHF,TGCGCCAGCAGCTCCGACGGCGGGCCTTTCAATTCACCCCTCCACTTT
TRBV2,-,TRBD2,TRBJ2-1,CASSKREGRTEQFF,TGTGCCAGCAGTAAGCGGGAGGGCCGGACTGAGCAGTTCTTC
TRBV6-2/TRBV6-3,-,-,TRBJ2-5,CASSLRRRETQYF,TGTGCCAGCAGTTTGCGGCGGCGAGAGACCCAGTACTTC
TRBV29-1,-,-,TRBJ1-2,CSVEEGRARGYTF,TGCAGCGTTGAAGAGGGGAGGGCGCGCGGCTACACCTTC
TRBV18,-,-,TRBJ1-1,CASSPTGRNTEAFF,TGTGCCAGCTCACCGACAGGAAGGAACACTGAAGCTTTCTTT
TRBV28,once,-,TRBJ1-1,CASSIRWTEAFF,TGTGCCAGCAGTATCAGGTGGACTGAAGCTTTCTTT
TRBV5-5,-,-,TRBJ2-5,CASSFFQETQYF,TGTGCCAGCAGCTTCTTTCAAGAGACCCAGTACTTC
TRBV27,-,TRBD1,TRBJ1-4,CASSVSQTGPFYEKLFF,TGTGCCAGCAGTGTATCTCAGACAGGGCCTTTTTACGAAAAACTGTTTTTT
TRBV6-5,few,TRBD1,TRBJ1-6,CASSLMTGGNSPLHF,TGTGCCAGCAGCTTAATGACAGGGGGCAATTCACCCCTCCACTTT
TRBV7-9,-,TRBD1,TRBJ1-6,CASSLVRVGTGGNNSPLHF,TGTGCCAGCAGCTTAGTCCGTGTTGGGACAGGGGGAAATAATTCACCCCTCCACTTT
TRBV3-1/TRBV3-2,-,TRBD2,TRBJ2-1,CASSRTSGRSEQFF,TGTGCCAGCAGCCGGACTAGCGGGAGATCTGAGCAGTTCTTC
TRBV7-2,once,TRBD2,TRBJ2-1,CASSLLAGGLNEQFF,TGTGCCAGCAGCCTCCTAGCGGGGGGGCTGAATGAGCAGTTCTTC
TRBV27,-,TRBD2,TRBJ2-7,CASSLGLAGGRQEYF,TGTGCCAGCAGTTTGGGGCTAGCGGGAGGGCGTCAGGAGTACTTC
TRBV3-1/TRBV3-2,-,TRBD2,TRBJ2-5,CASSQVGGGREETQYF,TGTGCCAGCAGCCAAGTAGGGGGCGGGAGGGAAGAGACCCAGTACTTC
TRBV9,-,TRBD1,TRBJ1-4,CASSPGQGGEKLFF,TGTGCCAGCAGCCCCGGACAGGGGGGGGAAAAACTGTTTTTT
TRBV5-1,-,TRBD1,TRBJ2-7,CASSPGQSLNEQYF,TGCGCCAGCAGCCCGGGACAGAGTCTAAATGAGCAGTACTTC
TRBV27,-,TRBD2,TRBJ2-1,CASSLGLAGLGNEQFF,TGTGCCAGCAGTTTAGGCCTAGCGGGGTTGGGTAATGAGCAGTTCTTC
TRBV10-3,once,-,TRBJ1-4,CAISETAGVANEKLFF,TGTGCCATCAGCGAAACGGCCGGGGTAGCTAATGAAAAACTGTTTTTT
TRBV5-4,-,-,TRBJ1-2,CASSLGATYGYTF,TGTGCCAGCAGCCTAGGGGCCACCTATGGCTACACCTTC
TRBV29-1,-,-,TRBJ1-1,CSVGQVMNTEAFF,TGCAGCGTTGGACAGGTCATGAACACTGAAGCTTTCTTT
TRBV10-3,once,-,TRBJ1-3,CAISSGLPGNTIYF,TGTGCCATCAGTTCGGGGTTACCTGGAAACACCATATATTTT
TRBV27,-,-,TRBJ1-1,CASSSSRLMNTEAFF,TGTGCCAGCAGTTCCTCCCGGTTGATGAACACTGAAGCTTTCTTT
TRBV5-1,-,TRBD1,TRBJ1-2,CASRIPGQSYGYTF,TGCGCCAGCAGGATTCCGGGACAGAGCTATGGCTACACCTTC
TRBV7-6,-,TRBD2,TRBJ2-1,CASSATSGSTYNEQFF,TGTGCCAGCAGCGCAACTAGCGGGAGTACCTACAATGAGCAGTTCTTC